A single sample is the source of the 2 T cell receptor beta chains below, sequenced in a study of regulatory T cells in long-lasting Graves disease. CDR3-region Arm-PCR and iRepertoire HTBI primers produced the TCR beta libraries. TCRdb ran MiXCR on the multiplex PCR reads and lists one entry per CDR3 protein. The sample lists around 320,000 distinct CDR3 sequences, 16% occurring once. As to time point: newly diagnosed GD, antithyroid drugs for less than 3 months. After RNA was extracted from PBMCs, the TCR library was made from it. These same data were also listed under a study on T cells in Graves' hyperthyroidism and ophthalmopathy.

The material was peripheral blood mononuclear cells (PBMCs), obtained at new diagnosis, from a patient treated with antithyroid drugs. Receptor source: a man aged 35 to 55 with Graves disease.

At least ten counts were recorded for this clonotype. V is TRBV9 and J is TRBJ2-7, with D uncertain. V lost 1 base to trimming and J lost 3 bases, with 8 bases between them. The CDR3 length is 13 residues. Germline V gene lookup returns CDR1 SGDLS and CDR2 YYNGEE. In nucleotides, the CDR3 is TGTGCCAGCAGCGTAAGATCAGGCTACGAGCAGTACTTC. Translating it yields CASSVRSGYEQYF.

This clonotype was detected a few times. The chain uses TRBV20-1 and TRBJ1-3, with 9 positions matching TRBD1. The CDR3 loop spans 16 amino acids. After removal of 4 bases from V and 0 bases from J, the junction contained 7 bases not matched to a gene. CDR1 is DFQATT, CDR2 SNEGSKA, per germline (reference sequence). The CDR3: CSATTGGRSSGNTIYF. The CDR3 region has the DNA TGCAGTGCTACAACAGGGGGCAGATCCTCTGGAAACACCATATATTTT.